This TCR beta chain emerged from a study of T cell repertoires in cytomegalovirus infection. This CDR3 has 14 residues. Trimming pared 6 bases from V and 0 bases from J, leaving 12 bases between. Germline V CDR1 and CDR2: DFQATT, SNEGSKA (reference sequence). TCRdb fed the reads into MiXCR, producing one record per CDR3 protein. The sample records some 100,000 distinct CDR3 sequences, under 25% being singletons. This clonotype was seen a few times. This TCR came from a human donor in good health (CMV status not recorded). Some clones in this sample may be carry-over from other donors' samples. The specimen was CD8+ T cells from PBMCs. V gene TRBV20-1 combines with J gene TRBJ2-1, with D perhaps TRBD1 (5 bases). CDR3 protein: CSARQLGSYNEQFF. As DNA, the CDR3 is TGCAGTGCCAGACAGTTGGGCTCCTACAATGAGCAGTTCTTC.